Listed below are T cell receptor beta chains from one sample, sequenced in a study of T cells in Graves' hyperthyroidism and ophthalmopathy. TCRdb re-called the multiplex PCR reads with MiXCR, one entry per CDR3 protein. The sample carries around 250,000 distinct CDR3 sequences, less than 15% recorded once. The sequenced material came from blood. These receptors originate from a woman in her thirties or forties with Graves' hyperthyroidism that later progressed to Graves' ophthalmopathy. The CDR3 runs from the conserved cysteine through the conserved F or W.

CDR3: CASSLSQANTGELFF
V: TRBV5-1

CDR3: CASSPYSGTHEQYF
V: TRBV7-9

CDR3: CASSPGGLAVTDTQYF
V: TRBV6-1

CDR3: CASSLGGISTDTQYF
V: TRBV5-1

CDR3: CAISESRDRGEQYF
V: TRBV10-3

CDR3: CASSLVAQGNTDTQYF
V: TRBV13

CDR3: CASSIKLLSTDTQYF
V: TRBV28

CDR3: CSVEGEDMRGGGYTF
V: TRBV29-1

CDR3: CASSQEASPGDTQYF
V: TRBV4-1

CDR3: CAGIFSLNTEAFF
V: TRBV6-2/TRBV6-3

CDR3: CASSLVTSGYEQYF
V: TRBV7-8

CDR3: CATSDRLHSYNEQFF
V: TRBV24-1

CDR3: CASSSAGGPFTDTQYF
V: TRBV28

CDR3: CASSRTSLYEQYF
V: TRBV12-3/TRBV12-4

CDR3: CASRSPGTGIGHEQYF
V: TRBV6-1

CDR3: CASRPGLQETQYF
V: TRBV2

CDR3: CASSGGRDRVFLPNEKLFF
V: TRBV5-6

CDR3: CASTFKGRIYSPLHF
V: TRBV28

CDR3: CASSLTTSENEQFF
V: TRBV9